The present T cell receptor beta chain was sequenced within a study of blood T cell repertoires in COVID-19 (dated by TCRdb to about 2020). For context, the study as a whole: Collaborator samples came from the United States, Italy and Spain and covered acute and convalescent phases of COVID-19. The prospective study material was composed of cDNA or gDNA derived from T cells, B-cell-depleted T cells, or PBMCs. The dataset comprised deeply sampled blood TCRbeta repertoires from subjects exposed to, actively infected with, or recovered from COVID-19. A freely available public database, intended as a resource for researchers studying the immune response to SARS-CoV-2, is where the repertoires were released. Samples came from the ongoing ImmuneRACE study (first 160 participants) plus 1,254 subjects from 6 global collaborators. Sample metadata almost always included a de-identified subject ID, COVID-19 status, age in years and sex. Where available, HLA class I and class II types were taken from metadata supplied by the sample provider and were not determined by assay-based typing. Results the study describes overall, beyond this receptor: The quantity of clinical and demographic metadata differed by source and by participant and was supplied without curation.

The CDR3 starts with the cysteine, ends with the phenylalanine, and has 16 residues. Only the CDR3 portion is preserved as DNA: 48 bases, with reading frame beginning at the first base. Trimming accounts for 7 bases at V and 4 bases at J, while the number of junction bases matched to no gene is 10. The germline V gene sets CDR1 to SGHRS and CDR2 to YFSETQ. Each collaborating institution followed its own protocols to collect whole blood in K2EDTA tubes. For TCRbeta analysis, collaborator samples were shipped as frozen whole blood, as isolated PBMCs, or as DNA extracted from either sample type. The immunoSEQ Assay, a bias-controlled multiplex PCR, was used to amplify TCRbeta CDR3 regions from genomic DNA. Per the source publication's procedure: Nucleated cell counts per sample were estimated from amplification of reference gene primers within the assay. Sequence reads were collapsed and filtered to measure the absolute abundance of every unique TCRbeta CDR3 rearrangement. For each sample, productive Simpson clonality was calculated by taking the square root of Simpson's diversity index across productive rearrangements. TCRdb stores this immuneACCESS table with in-frame sequences only. Part of the clones is absent; in the studies checked, under half of the shortfall reflects unresolved V genes, and no reason is known for the rest. The DNA was the basis for D and trimming; V, J and clone size are from that table. This sample comprises some 200,000 clones, around 82% of them detected only once. The leading ten clones occupy 7.2% of the sample.

Of note for this clone: The specificity of this receptor is unknown. One base away there is no much larger clone; base qualities are not given.

Sequenced: peripheral blood. The source of this sequence is a woman aged 70 to 79 with acute or convalescent COVID-19. The chain is assembled from TRBV5-1 and TRBJ2-3; TRBD2 fits 12 bases in the junction. The CDR3 sequence is CASANLAGGPADTQYF. The DNA sequence is TGCGCCAGCGCCAATCTAGCGGGGGGGCCCGCAGATACGCAGTATTTT.